The next 24 T cell receptor beta chains were all read from a single sample in a study of cytomegalovirus exposure and HLA in healthy donors. The repertoire was sequenced with immunoSEQ multiplex PCR; TCRdb's copy has only in-frame clones and lacks some. The table shows about 65,000 clones, with roughly 94% occurring only once. The sample taken for sequencing was PBMCs. The receptors originated from a man younger than 35 in good health and CMV-seropositive.

This clone has a single count. The J gene is TRBJ1-2, the V gene TRBV5-1, with 10 bases identical to TRBD1. CDR3 length: 17 amino acids. Germline CDR1 is SGHRS and CDR2 is YFSETQ. V was clipped by 10 bases and J by 2 bases; unmatched bases: 17. The CDR3 DNA reads as TGCGCCTCGTGGGGTTCGAGACAGGGGGCGGTGAACTATGGCTACACCTTC. This translates into CASWGSRQGAVNYGYTF. The variable domain in full, with the rest retrieved from reference TRBV5-1 and TRBJ1-2, is KAGVTQTPRYLIKTRGQQVTLSCSPISGHRSVSWYQQTPGQGLQFLFEYFSETQRNKGNFPGRFSGRQFSNSRSEMNVSTLELGDSALYLCASWGSRQGAVNYGYTFGSGTRLTVV.

The chain combines TRBV7-3 with TRBJ1-2; TRBD1 agrees at 10 bases. CDR3 length: 13 residues. V shed 6 bases, J shed 8 bases, and the junction held 6 bases outside the gene matches. CDR1 and CDR2 from the germline V gene are SGHTA and FQGTGA. CDR3: CASSPGQGEGYTF. CDR3 in DNA: TGTGCCAGCAGTCCCGGACAGGGGGAAGGCTACACCTTC.

The rearrangement joins TRBV28 to TRBJ1-5; no reliable D call. The V end lost 5 bases, the J end lost 2 bases, and 19 bases lay between the germline ends. Germline V lookup: CDR1 MDHEN, CDR2 SYDVKM. CDR3 length: 17 residues. The DNA for the CDR3 is TGTGCCAGCAGTCCAAAGGACGGACTGCTGGGCAATCAGCCCCAGCATTTT. Protein product: CASSPKDGLLGNQPQHF.

V usage is TRBV4-3 and J usage is TRBJ2-6; D call uncertain. The V and J ends lost 1 base and 0 bases respectively, with 10 bases between them. The CDR3 is 17 amino acids. Germline V lookup: CDR1 LGHNA, CDR2 YSLEER. CDR3 sequence: CASSQASSGSGANVLTF. CDR3 nucleotides: TGCGCCAGCAGCCAAGCCTCGTCCGGCTCTGGGGCCAACGTCCTGACTTTC.

The CDR3, as DNA: TGTGCCAGCAGTGACTCCCTAGCGGGGTACAATGAGCAGTTCTTC. Its translation is CASSDSLAGYNEQFF. This chain joins TRBV6-4 and TRBJ2-1, with TRBD2 identical over 9 bases. The CDR3 is 15 amino acids. V lost 0 bases to trimming and J lost 4 bases; unmatched junction nucleotides: 1. CDR1 and CDR2 from the germline V gene are MRHNA and SNTAGT.

The chain recombines TRBV4-3 with TRBJ1-5; 9 nucleotides line up with TRBD1. The CDR3 is 15 residues long. In germline, CDR1 is LGHNA, CDR2 YSLEER. V shed 4 bases and J 6 bases; nucleotides not matched to a gene: 7. CDR3 DNA: TGCGCCAGCAGCCTCCGGACAGGGGATAGTCAGCCCCAGCATTTT. The encoded protein is CASSLRTGDSQPQHF.

The chain joins TRBV2 to TRBJ1-2; TRBD1 is a possible D gene (5 bases). Germline V gene lookup returns CDR1 SNHLY and CDR2 FYNNEI. CDR3 length: 14 amino acids. Trimming pared 3 bases from V and 4 bases from J, leaving 12 bases between. The CDR3 bases are TGTGCCAGCAGTGAGACGGGGGGGTTCTATGGCTACACCTTC. Translating it yields CASSETGGFYGYTF.

The V and J genes are TRBV11-3 and TRBJ2-7, with D tentatively TRBD1 (6 bases). CDR1 SGHNT and CDR2 YENEEA come from the germline V gene. The V end lost 5 bases, the J end lost 6 bases, and 17 bases lay between the germline ends. The CDR3 runs 14 residues. The DNA of the CDR3 is TGTGCCAGCAGCCCTTACCTACAGGGATCCGAGCAGTACTTC. This sequence encodes CASSPYLQGSEQYF.

The V call is TRBV28, the J call TRBJ1-6, with TRBD1 as a possible D gene (5 bases). The CDR3 length is 16 residues. Trimming cost V 3 bases and J 5 bases, with 14 bases left between them. Germline V gene lookup returns CDR1 MDHEN and CDR2 SYDVKM. This CDR3 reads CASSFESGLDNSPLHF. The CDR3 DNA is TGTGCCAGCAGTTTCGAATCAGGGTTGGATAATTCACCCCTCCACTTT.

This chain joins TRBV19 and TRBJ1-1; D might be TRBD1 (5 bases). The CDR3 length is 16 residues. Germline V gene lookup returns CDR1 LNHDA and CDR2 SQIVND (reference sequence). V was cut by 6 bases and J by 0 bases, with 17 bases left in between. CDR3 bases: TGTGCCAGTAGACCAACCCGACAGAGAATGAACACTGAAGCTTTCTTT. It codes for CASRPTRQRMNTEAFF.

The rearrangement joins TRBV13 to TRBJ1-5; TRBD1 is a possible D gene (6 bases). V shed 2 bases and J shed 1 base, with 12 bases lying between them. CDR3 length equals 16 residues. The germline CDR1 and CDR2 sequences are PRHDT and FYEKMQ (reference sequence). The CDR3 is CASSLKTGQSNQPQHF. The CDR3 region has the DNA TGTGCCAGCAGCTTAAAAACAGGGCAAAGCAATCAGCCCCAGCATTTT.

The V call is TRBV11-3, the J call TRBJ2-7; D is undetermined. Trimming cost V 1 base and J 4 bases, with 8 bases left between them. Germline CDR1 reads SGHNT; CDR2 reads YENEEA. This CDR3 is built from 13 residues. CDR3 sequence: CASSLGTEYEQYF. CDR3 in DNA: TGTGCCAGCAGCTTAGGCACAGAGTACGAGCAGTACTTC. Full variable domain (rest looked up from reference TRBV11-3 and TRBJ2-7): EAGVVQSPRYKIIEKKQPVAFWCNPISGHNTLYWYLQNLGQGPELLIRYENEEAVDDSQLPKDRFSAERLKGVDSTLKIQPAELGDSAVYLCASSLGTEYEQYFGPGTRLTVT.

This chain connects TRBV28 to TRBJ1-2, with D perhaps matching TRBD1 (5 bases). Germline V gives CDR1 MDHEN, CDR2 SYDVKM. The CDR3 consists of 13 residues. The V and J ends lost 6 bases and 1 base respectively, with 9 bases between them. The CDR3 DNA reads TGTGCCAGCAGGGTGGGGCTTAACTATGGCTACACCTTC. Translated: CASRVGLNYGYTF.

V usage is TRBV30 and J usage is TRBJ1-2; D might be TRBD1 (6 bases). CDR3 length: 18 amino acids. Germline-derived CDR1 and CDR2 are GTSNPN and SVGIG (reference sequence). Trimming removed 1 base from V and 1 base from J, with 22 bases in between. CDR3 bases: TGTGCCTGGAGTGGATACCGGGACACGAATAACGATAACTATGGCTACACCTTC. Amino acid sequence: CAWSGYRDTNNDNYGYTF.

Relative to its sample, this clone is large. The chain joins TRBV25-1 to TRBJ1-3, with D possibly TRBD1 on 6 matching bases. Germline CDR1 MGHDK, CDR2 SYGVNS. The CDR3 covers 15 residues. V gave up 7 bases and J gave up 0 bases, with 13 bases separating them. The CDR3 coding sequence is TGTGCCAGCAATGACAGGTCAAGCTCTGGAAACACCATATATTTT. Residues: CASNDRSSSGNTIYF.

Here the CDR3 DNA reads TGTGCCAGCAGTTTATCGGGGACTAGCGGGTACGAGCAGTACTTC. Translation: CASSLSGTSGYEQYF. The chain employs TRBV27 and TRBJ2-7; TRBD2 matches at 12 bases. Looked up from germline, CDR1 is MNHEY and CDR2 is SMNVEV (reference sequence). The CDR3 runs 15 residues. The V and J ends lost 0 bases and 4 bases, in that order; junction bases with no gene match: 1.

The count of this clone is one. The rearrangement joins TRBV5-1 to TRBJ1-2; D is perhaps TRBD1 (5 bases). This CDR3 has 15 amino acids. CDR1 is SGHRS and CDR2 is YFSETQ in the germline V gene. Trimming left V 3 bases short and J 6 bases short, with 18 bases between. The CDR3: CASSSGPGGEDGYTF. The CDR3 nucleotides read TGCGCCAGCAGCTCGGGGCCGGGCGGGGAGGATGGCTACACCTTC.

This chain links TRBV11-3 with TRBJ1-6; a possible D gene is TRBD1 (5 bases). Deletions cut 5 bases from V and 5 bases from J, with 10 bases between. CDR1 and CDR2 from the germline V gene are SGHNT and YENEEA. This CDR3 contains 14 residues. The CDR3 region has the DNA TGTGCCAGCAGCCGACGGGGGGATAATTCACCCCTCCACTTT. It specifies CASSRRGDNSPLHF. Based on the CDR3 plus reference TRBV11-3 and TRBJ1-6, the full variable domain is EAGVVQSPRYKIIEKKQPVAFWCNPISGHNTLYWYLQNLGQGPELLIRYENEEAVDDSQLPKDRFSAERLKGVDSTLKIQPAELGDSAVYLCASSRRGDNSPLHFGNGTRLTVT.

V gene TRBV5-1 combines with J gene TRBJ2-1; D may be TRBD1 (5 bases). Germline lookup yields CDR1 SGHRS and CDR2 YFSETQ. Trimming shortened V by 1 base and J by 8 bases, and 13 bases separated the two germline ends. CDR3 length: 14 amino acids. The CDR3 sequence: CASSLYDQGHEQFF. The CDR3 DNA sequence: TGCGCCAGCAGCTTGTATGACCAGGGTCATGAGCAGTTCTTC. Using reference TRBV5-1 and TRBJ2-1 for the parts outside the CDR3, the full variable domain is KAGVTQTPRYLIKTRGQQVTLSCSPISGHRSVSWYQQTPGQGLQFLFEYFSETQRNKGNFPGRFSGRQFSNSRSEMNVSTLELGDSALYLCASSLYDQGHEQFFGPGTRLTVL.

The V and J genes are TRBV27 and TRBJ1-2; weak D call: TRBD1 (6 bases). Germline V gives CDR1 MNHEY, CDR2 SMNVEV (reference sequence). Trimming stripped 6 bases from V and 6 bases from J, with 17 bases between. This CDR3 spans 14 amino acids. CDR3 sequence: CASRAGQLVDGYTF. In nucleotides, the CDR3 is TGTGCCAGCAGAGCAGGACAGCTAGTCGATGGCTACACCTTC.

The chain recombines TRBV19 with TRBJ1-2; D not certain. Trimming left V 3 bases short and J 6 bases short, with 8 bases between. Germline CDR1 reads LNHDA; CDR2 reads SQIVND (reference sequence). The CDR3 runs to 12 residues. CDR3 in DNA: TGTGCCAGTAGTATTGAGGCTCATGGCTACACCTTC. Translation: CASSIEAHGYTF.

This chain joins TRBV7-3 and TRBJ1-1; D might be TRBD1 (5 bases). Trimming shortened V by 5 bases and J by 1 base, and 11 bases separated the two germline ends. The germline V gene has CDR1 SGHTA and CDR2 FQGTGA. The CDR3 sequence is 14 residues long. The CDR3 spells CASSPGSGNTEAFF. CDR3 DNA sequence: TGTGCCAGCAGCCCAGGGTCAGGGAACACTGAAGCTTTCTTT.

CDR3 amino acids: CATSMGAPGSPLHF. The CDR3 nucleotides are TGTGCCACCAGCATGGGGGCTCCGGGTTCACCCCTCCACTTT. The J gene is TRBJ1-6, the V gene TRBV15; tentatively, D is TRBD1 (6 bases). The CDR3 is 14 amino acids. V lost 4 bases to trimming and J lost 9 bases, with 13 bases between them. Germline V lookup: CDR1 LNHNV, CDR2 YYDKDF (reference sequence).

On this clone itself: Other DNA sequences from this sample encode an identical CDR3 as well. The CDR3 here is CASSSQETQYF. The CDR3 DNA reads TGTGCCAGCAGCTCCCAAGAGACCCAGTACTTC. The rearrangement uses TRBV2 and TRBJ2-5; D unclear. V was trimmed by 6 bases and J by 1 base, leaving 3 bases between them. Germline V gene lookup returns CDR1 SNHLY and CDR2 FYNNEI. CDR3 length: 11 residues.